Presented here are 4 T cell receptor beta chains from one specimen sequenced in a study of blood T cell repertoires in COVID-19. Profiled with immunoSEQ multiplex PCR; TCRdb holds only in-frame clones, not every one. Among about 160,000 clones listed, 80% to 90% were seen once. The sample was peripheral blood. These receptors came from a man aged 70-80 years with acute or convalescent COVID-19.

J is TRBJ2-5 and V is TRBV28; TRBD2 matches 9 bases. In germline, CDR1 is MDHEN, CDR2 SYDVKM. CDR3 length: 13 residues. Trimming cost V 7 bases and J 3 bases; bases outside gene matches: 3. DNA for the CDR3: TGTGCCAGCAAAGTAGCGGGAGAAGAGACCCAGTACTTC. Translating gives CASKVAGEETQYF.

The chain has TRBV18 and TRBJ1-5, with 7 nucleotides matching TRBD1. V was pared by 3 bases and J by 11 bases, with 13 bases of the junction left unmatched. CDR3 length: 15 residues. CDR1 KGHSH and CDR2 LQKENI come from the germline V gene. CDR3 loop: CASSPRTGAPGAQHF. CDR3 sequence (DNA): TGTGCCAGCTCACCGCGCACAGGGGCGCCCGGAGCCCAGCATTTT.

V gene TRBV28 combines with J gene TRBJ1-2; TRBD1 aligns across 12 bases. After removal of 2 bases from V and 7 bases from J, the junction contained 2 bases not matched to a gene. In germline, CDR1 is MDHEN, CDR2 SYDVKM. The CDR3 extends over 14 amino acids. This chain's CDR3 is CASSLGTGGSGYTF. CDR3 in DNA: TGTGCCAGCAGTTTAGGGACAGGGGGCAGTGGCTACACCTTC.

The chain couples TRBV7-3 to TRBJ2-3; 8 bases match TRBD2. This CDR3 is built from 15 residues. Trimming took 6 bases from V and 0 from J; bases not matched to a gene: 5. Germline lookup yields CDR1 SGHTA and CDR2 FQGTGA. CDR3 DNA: TGTGCCAGCAGTCCACTAGCGGCTAGCACAGATACGCAGTATTTT. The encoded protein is CASSPLAASTDTQYF.